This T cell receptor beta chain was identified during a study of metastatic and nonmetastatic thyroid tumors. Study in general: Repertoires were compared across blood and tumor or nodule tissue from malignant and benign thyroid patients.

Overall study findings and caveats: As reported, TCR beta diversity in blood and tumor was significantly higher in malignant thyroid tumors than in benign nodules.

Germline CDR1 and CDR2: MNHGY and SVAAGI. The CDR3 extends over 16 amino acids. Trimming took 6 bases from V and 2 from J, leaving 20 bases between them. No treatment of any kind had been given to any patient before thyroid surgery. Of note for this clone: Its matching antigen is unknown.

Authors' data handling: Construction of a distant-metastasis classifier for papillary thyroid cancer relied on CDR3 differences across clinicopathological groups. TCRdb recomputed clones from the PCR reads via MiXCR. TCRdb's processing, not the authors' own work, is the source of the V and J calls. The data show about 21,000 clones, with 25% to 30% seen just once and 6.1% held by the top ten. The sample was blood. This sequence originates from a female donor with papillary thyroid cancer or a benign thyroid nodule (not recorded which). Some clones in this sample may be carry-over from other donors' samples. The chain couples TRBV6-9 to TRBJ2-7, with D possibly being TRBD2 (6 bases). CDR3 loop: CASRPPARRGTYEQYF. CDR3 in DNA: TGTGCCAGCAGACCCCCAGCGAGGCGGGGTACCTACGAGCAGTACTTC.